This TCR beta chain was sequenced for a study of blood T cell repertoires in COVID-19. Per the authors' pipeline: Researchers report that nucleated cell counts were estimated from reference gene primer amplification. Method: immunoSEQ multiplex PCR; TCRdb's copy keeps in-frame clones and lacks some. The V and J calls and clone size come from that table; D and trimming were worked out from the DNA. Here the sample spans around 60,000 clones, 72% being singletons. After removal of 6 bases from V and 4 bases from J, the junction contained 8 bases not matched to a gene. This CDR3 spans 14 amino acids. Per germline, CDR1 MDHEN and CDR2 SYDVKM.

Sample: peripheral blood. This sequence joins TRBV28 and TRBJ1-1, with TRBD1 matching 7 bases. The sequence came from a woman between 65 and 79 years old with COVID-19, enrolled during active disease. This CDR3 is CASSPSGTATEAFF. The DNA of the CDR3 is TGTGCCAGCAGCCCCTCCGGGACAGCCACTGAAGCTTTCTTT.